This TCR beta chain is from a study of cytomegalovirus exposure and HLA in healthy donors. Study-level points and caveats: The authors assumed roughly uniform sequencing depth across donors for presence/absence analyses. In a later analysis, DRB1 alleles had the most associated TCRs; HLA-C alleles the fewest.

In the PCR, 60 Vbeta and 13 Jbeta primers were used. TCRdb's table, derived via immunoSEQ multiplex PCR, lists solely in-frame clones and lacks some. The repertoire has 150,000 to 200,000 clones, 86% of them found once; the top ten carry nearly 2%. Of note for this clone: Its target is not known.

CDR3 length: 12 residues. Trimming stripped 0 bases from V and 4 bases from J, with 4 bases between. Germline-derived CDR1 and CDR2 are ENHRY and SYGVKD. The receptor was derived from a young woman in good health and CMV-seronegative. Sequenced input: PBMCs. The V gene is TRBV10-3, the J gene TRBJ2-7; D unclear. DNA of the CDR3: TGTGCCATCAGTGAGTCGGAGTACGAGCAGTACTTC. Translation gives CAISESEYEQYF.